This T cell receptor beta chain appears in the sequencing data of a study of shared clonotypes between healthy human individuals. Whole-study context: Donor ages ranged 18 to 49 years: a couple of women, a few men. Points from the study as a whole: It was only blood that was sampled, and tissue repertoires likely differ.

Points on this clone: The antigen is unknown.

Libraries were prepared by immunoSEQ multiplex PCR; TCRdb keeps only in-frame clonotypes and omits some of them. The sample shows roughly 2 million clones, around 95% of them seen only once. This TCR came from a man in his late teens or twenties in good health. Sample: naive CD4+ T cells sorted from blood. This sample's subset: CD45RA+ positively selected.

The CDR3 sequence: CASSFRGPGTDTQYF. The CDR3 DNA is TGTGCCAGCAGCTTCCGGGGACCAGGAACAGATACGCAGTATTTT. The chain recombines TRBV5-4 with TRBJ2-3; D assignment may be TRBD1 or TRBD2 (5 bases each). Germline assignment: CDR1 SGHNT and CDR2 YYREEE (reference sequence). The CDR3 sequence is 15 residues long. With 2 bases removed from V and 3 bases from J, the gap between germline ends came to 13 bases.